Listed below are T cell receptor beta chains from one sample, sequenced in a study of blood T cell repertoires in COVID-19. The data were produced by immunoSEQ multiplex PCR, yet TCRdb's version contains in-frame clones alone and is incomplete. The sample carries around 300,000 clones, roughly 88% recorded once. Material for sequencing was peripheral blood. These receptors all come from a woman in her twenties or thirties with COVID-19, enrolled during active disease. CDR3s include the opening cysteine and the closing phenylalanine or tryptophan. Fields, in order: CDR3 protein, V gene, D gene. D genes are given only for firm matches.

CASSAYRVQGNQPQHF TRBV5-8 -
CATSDQQGSNTGELFF TRBV24-1 TRBD1
CASSLQAGVGETQYF TRBV28 TRBD2
CATSEAPGDTQYF TRBV24-1 -
CASSQGTGETGIYF TRBV3-1/TRBV3-2 -
CASSEAMDMGSYEQYF TRBV2 -
CAWNLGQGDTQYF TRBV30 -
CASSLSLAGPRPLGETQYF TRBV5-6 TRBD2
CAWSVGTGAYEQYF TRBV30 TRBD1
CASSRETGQGKQYF TRBV3-1/TRBV3-2 TRBD1
CASSPGGLGYEQYF TRBV19 -
CASSSYTDTQYF TRBV7-2 -
CASSLRQTTDTQYF TRBV5-1 -
CASSAPGGHEQYF TRBV28 TRBD1
CASSLFDSGGTTEAFF TRBV5-1 -
CASRTGGAREWGYTF TRBV28 -
CASSQMPLLSAEQFF TRBV3-1/TRBV3-2 -
CASSTSSGGVYEQYF TRBV11-2 TRBD2
CASSFGSSYEQYF TRBV12-3/TRBV12-4 -
CASSLVGGASYNEQFF TRBV7-9 -
CASTDRGMNTEAFF TRBV5-8 TRBD1
CASSHDRGNTEAFF TRBV6-5 TRBD1
CASSSAGGNTGELFF TRBV6-5 TRBD2
CASSESRAQIRTQHF TRBV6-1 -
CASSFSGNAYEQYF TRBV27 -
CASSPNRAGANVLTF TRBV7-3 -
CASGGFGETQYF TRBV2 -
CASSLPRDSWTPLHF TRBV11-3 TRBD1
CASSESPPGLAGEQYF TRBV25-1 TRBD2
CASSIPAYSEAFF TRBV19 -
CASNPGGADYEQYF TRBV10-1 TRBD2
CASSLSGGTSYEQYF TRBV7-8 -
CASSQFNSNQPQHF TRBV3-1/TRBV3-2 -
CSVEGQRPDTQYF TRBV29-1 -
CASSLGGLGEQYF TRBV28 -
CASIGQFTDTQYF TRBV19 -
CASSPPGTDGYTF TRBV18 TRBD1
CASSSPQVPGNTIYF TRBV28 -
CASSLGRQGPNQPQHF TRBV7-9 TRBD1
CASAALGRDTQYF TRBV7-7 TRBD2
CASTGAGAPTDTQYF TRBV2 TRBD2
CASSMGDRVNQPQHF TRBV19 TRBD1
CASSYSGQSTGYEQYF TRBV6-5 TRBD1
CATSEGAEAFF TRBV24-1 -
CASSTPQRTGNTIYF TRBV6-5 -
CSVQKSGTSLDEQFF TRBV29-1 -
CATSKDRTGANVLTF TRBV15 -
CAWSRISGTNEKLFF TRBV30 -
CATSRDMRNNQPQHF TRBV15 -
CASTLRVDGETQYF TRBV2 -
CASSLAKSYTGELFF TRBV5-4 -
CASSPETVMNTEAFF TRBV7-9 -
CASSIERDTLTNGYTF TRBV19 -